This TCR beta chain was observed in a study of T cell clones after liver transplantation. Study summary: TCRbeta sequencing after a pre-transplant mixed lymphocyte reaction identified graft-donor-reactive clones, later tracked in post-transplant blood.

CDR1 and CDR2 (germline): MNHNS, SASEGT. Unmatched junction bases numbered 7, after V lost 2 bases and J lost 7 bases. The CDR3 runs 16 residues. Whole-study results and caveats: Low donor cell numbers restricted donor-reactive repertoire measurement in two subjects.

CD3+CD4+ and CD3+CD8+ cells were FACS-sorted from thawed unstimulated PBMCs. The data were produced by immunoSEQ multiplex PCR, yet TCRdb's version contains in-frame clones alone and is incomplete. The sample consists of fewer than 9,500 clones, roughly 80% of them appearing once. A note on this clone: No antigen is known for it.

This clonotype was obtained from a human patient who received a liver transplant. Some of these T cells may belong to the graft donor. The material was CD8+ T cells from blood, obtained at the 22-month timepoint. The V and J genes are TRBV6-1 and TRBJ2-3; the match to TRBD2 covers 12 bases. The CDR3, as DNA: TGTGCCAGCAGTGAACTTGCTAGCGGGGGGGTGAATACGCAGTATTTT. Translating gives CASSELASGGVNTQYF.